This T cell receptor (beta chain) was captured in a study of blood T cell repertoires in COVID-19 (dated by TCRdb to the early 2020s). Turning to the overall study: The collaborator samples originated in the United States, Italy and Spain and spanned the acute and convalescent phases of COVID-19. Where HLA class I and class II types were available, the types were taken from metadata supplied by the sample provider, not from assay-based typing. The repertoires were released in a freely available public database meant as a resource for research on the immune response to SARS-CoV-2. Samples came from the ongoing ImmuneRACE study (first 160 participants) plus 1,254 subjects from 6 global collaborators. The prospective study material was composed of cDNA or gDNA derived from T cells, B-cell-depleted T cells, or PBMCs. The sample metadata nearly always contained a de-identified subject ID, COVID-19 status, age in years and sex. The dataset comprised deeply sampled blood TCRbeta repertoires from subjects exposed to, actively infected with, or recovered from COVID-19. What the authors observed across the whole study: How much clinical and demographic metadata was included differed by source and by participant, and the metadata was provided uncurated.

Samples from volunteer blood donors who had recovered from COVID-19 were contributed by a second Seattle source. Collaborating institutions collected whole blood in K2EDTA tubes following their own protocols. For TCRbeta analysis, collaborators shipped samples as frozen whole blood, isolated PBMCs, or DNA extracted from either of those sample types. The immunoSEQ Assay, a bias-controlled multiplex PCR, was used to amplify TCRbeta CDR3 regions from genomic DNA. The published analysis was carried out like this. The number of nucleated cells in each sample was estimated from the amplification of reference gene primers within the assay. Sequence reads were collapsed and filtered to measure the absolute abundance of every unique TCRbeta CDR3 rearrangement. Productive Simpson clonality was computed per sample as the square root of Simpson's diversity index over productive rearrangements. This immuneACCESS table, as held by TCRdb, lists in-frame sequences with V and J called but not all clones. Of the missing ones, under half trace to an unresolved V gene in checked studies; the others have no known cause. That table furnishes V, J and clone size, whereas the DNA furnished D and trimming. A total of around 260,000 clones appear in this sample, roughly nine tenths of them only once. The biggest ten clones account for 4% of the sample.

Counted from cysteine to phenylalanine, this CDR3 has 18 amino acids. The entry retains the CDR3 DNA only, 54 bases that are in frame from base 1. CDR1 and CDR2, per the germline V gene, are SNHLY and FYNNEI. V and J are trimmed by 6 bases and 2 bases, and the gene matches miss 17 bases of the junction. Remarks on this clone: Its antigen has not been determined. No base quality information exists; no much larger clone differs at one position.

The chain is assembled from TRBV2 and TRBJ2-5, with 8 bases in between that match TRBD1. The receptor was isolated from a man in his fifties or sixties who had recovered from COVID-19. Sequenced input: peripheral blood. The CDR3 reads CASRRGFSAGGGQETQYF. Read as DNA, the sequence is TGTGCCAGCAGGAGGGGGTTTTCCGCAGGGGGCGGACAAGAGACCCAGTACTTC.